The present TCR beta chain was sequenced within a study of T-cell reconstitution after alpha-beta-depleted transplantation in children. Preparation of the TCRbeta library used unique molecular identifiers. TCRdb analysed the PCR reads with MiXCR anew, one entry per CDR3 protein. The sample has about 400,000 distinct CDR3 sequences, roughly 22% seen once. V shed 5 bases, J shed 0 bases, and the junction held 3 bases outside the gene matches. The CDR3 runs to 14 residues. Here the sequenced sample was PBMCs from the stem cell graft donor, taken from the stem cell graft. This chain uses TRBV12-3 or TRBV12-4 with TRBJ2-7; 8 positions agree with TRBD2. This sequence was found in a human donor who donated a stem cell graft to a child with acute myeloid leukemia. This chain's CDR3 is CASSGAGVSYEQYF. CDR3 nucleotides: TGTGCCAGCAGTGGAGCGGGAGTCTCCTACGAGCAGTACTTC.